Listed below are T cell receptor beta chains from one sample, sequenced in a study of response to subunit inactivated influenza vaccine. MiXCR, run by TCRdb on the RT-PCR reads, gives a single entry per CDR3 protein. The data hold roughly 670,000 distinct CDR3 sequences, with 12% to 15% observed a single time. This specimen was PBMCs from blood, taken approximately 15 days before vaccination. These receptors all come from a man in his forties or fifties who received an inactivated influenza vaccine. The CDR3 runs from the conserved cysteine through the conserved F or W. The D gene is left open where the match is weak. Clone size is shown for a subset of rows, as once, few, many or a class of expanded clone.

CDR3aa: CAWSVGQGYEQYF
CDR3nt: TGTGCCTGGAGTGTGGGACAGGGCTACGAGCAGTACTTC
j_gene: TRBJ2-7
v_gene: TRBV30
d_gene: TRBD1
abundance: many

CDR3aa: CSVRQGAGAETQYF
CDR3nt: TGCAGCGTTAGACAGGGGGCCGGGGCGGAGACCCAGTACTTC
j_gene: TRBJ2-5
v_gene: TRBV29-1
d_gene: TRBD1
abundance: many

CDR3aa: CSARPTLGQGNSGNTIYF
CDR3nt: TGCAGTGCTAGACCAACCCTGGGACAGGGTAACTCTGGAAACACCATATATTTT
j_gene: TRBJ1-3
v_gene: TRBV20-1
d_gene: TRBD1
abundance: few

CDR3aa: CSAQFPVGQANTGELFF
CDR3nt: TGCAGTGCTCAATTTCCCGTGGGACAGGCGAACACCGGGGAGCTGTTTTTT
j_gene: TRBJ2-2
v_gene: TRBV20-1
d_gene: TRBD1
abundance: many

CDR3aa: CASRLNSGSSYNEQFF
CDR3nt: TGTGCCAGCAGATTAAACAGCGGGAGCTCCTACAATGAGCAGTTCTTC
j_gene: TRBJ2-1
v_gene: TRBV11-2
d_gene: TRBD2
abundance: few

CDR3aa: CASRPGTSNTGELFF
CDR3nt: TGTGCCAGCAGACCCGGGACATCGAACACCGGGGAGCTGTTTTTT
j_gene: TRBJ2-2
v_gene: TRBV7-2
d_gene: .
abundance: .

CDR3aa: CSAIQLAGGDLGQFF
CDR3nt: TGCAGTGCCATCCAACTAGCGGGGGGGGATTTAGGGCAGTTCTTC
j_gene: TRBJ2-1
v_gene: TRBV20-1
d_gene: TRBD2
abundance: once

CDR3aa: CSAGGRAGEQYF
CDR3nt: TGCAGCGCTGGGGGCAGGGCCGGCGAGCAGTACTTC
j_gene: TRBJ2-7
v_gene: TRBV29-1
d_gene: .
abundance: few

CDR3aa: CASSPGGGLTQYF
CDR3nt: TGTGCCAGCAGCCCGGGGGGAGGGTTAACGCAGTATTTT
j_gene: TRBJ2-3
v_gene: TRBV7-6
d_gene: TRBD2
abundance: few

CDR3aa: CSARAGKVRLQPQHF
CDR3nt: TGCAGTGCTAGGGCAGGCAAGGTACGTCTTCAGCCCCAGCATTTT
j_gene: TRBJ1-5
v_gene: TRBV20-1
d_gene: .
abundance: few

CDR3aa: CAWQETQYF
CDR3nt: TGCGCCTGGCAGGAGACCCAGTACTTC
j_gene: TRBJ2-5
v_gene: TRBV5-1
d_gene: .
abundance: many

CDR3aa: CSVGRRKATDTQYF
CDR3nt: TGCAGCGTTGGAAGAAGGAAGGCCACAGATACGCAGTATTTT
j_gene: TRBJ2-3
v_gene: TRBV29-1
d_gene: .
abundance: .

CDR3aa: CASSRVGQGRSEQYF
CDR3nt: TGTGCCAGCAGTAGGGTAGGGCAGGGAAGATCCGAGCAGTACTTC
j_gene: TRBJ2-7
v_gene: TRBV12-3/TRBV12-4
d_gene: .
abundance: many

CDR3aa: CASRARTGVVKNIQYF
CDR3nt: TGTGCCAGCAGAGCGCGGACAGGGGTGGTCAAAAACATTCAGTACTTC
j_gene: TRBJ2-4
v_gene: TRBV6-1
d_gene: TRBD1
abundance: few

CDR3aa: CASSPRSSGSTDTQYF
CDR3nt: TGTGCCAGCAGCCCGAGATCTAGCGGGAGCACAGATACGCAGTATTTT
j_gene: TRBJ2-3
v_gene: TRBV9
d_gene: TRBD2
abundance: few